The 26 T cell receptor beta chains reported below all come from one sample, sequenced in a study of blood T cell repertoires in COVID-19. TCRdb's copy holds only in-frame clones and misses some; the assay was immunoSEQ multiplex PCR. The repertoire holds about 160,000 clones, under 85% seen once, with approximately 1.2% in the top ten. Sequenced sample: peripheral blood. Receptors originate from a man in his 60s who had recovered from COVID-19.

The DNA of the CDR3 is TGTGCCAGCAGTTCTCCCGGGGAGCTGTTTTTT. Protein sequence: CASSSPGELFF. The genes are TRBV6-2 or TRBV6-3 and TRBJ2-2; D gene ambiguous. Trimming removed 4 bases from V and 6 bases from J, with 3 bases in between. There are 11 residues in the CDR3. Per germline, CDR1 MNHEY and CDR2 SVGEGT.

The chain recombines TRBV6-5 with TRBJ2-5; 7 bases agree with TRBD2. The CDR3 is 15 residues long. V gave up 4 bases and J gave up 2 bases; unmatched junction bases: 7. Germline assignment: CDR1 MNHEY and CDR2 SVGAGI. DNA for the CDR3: TGTGCCAGCAGTTCCGGGGGGAAGGGTCAAGAGACCCAGTACTTC. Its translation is CASSSGGKGQETQYF.

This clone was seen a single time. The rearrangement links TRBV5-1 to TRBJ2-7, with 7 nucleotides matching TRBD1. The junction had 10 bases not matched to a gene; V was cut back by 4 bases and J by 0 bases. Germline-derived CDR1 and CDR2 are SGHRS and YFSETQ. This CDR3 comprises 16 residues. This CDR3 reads CASSPQPGQSSYEQYF. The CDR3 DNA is TGCGCCAGCAGCCCACAGCCGGGACAGAGCTCCTACGAGCAGTACTTC.

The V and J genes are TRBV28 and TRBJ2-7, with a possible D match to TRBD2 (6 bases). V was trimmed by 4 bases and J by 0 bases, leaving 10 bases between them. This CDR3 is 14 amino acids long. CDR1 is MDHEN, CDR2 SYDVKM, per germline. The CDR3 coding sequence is TGTGCCAGCAGTTCAGGGAGGAGCTCCTACGAGCAGTACTTC. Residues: CASSSGRSSYEQYF. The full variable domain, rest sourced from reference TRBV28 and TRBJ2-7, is DVKVTQSSRYLVKRTGEKVFLECVQDMDHENMFWYRQDPGLGLRLIYFSYDVKMKEKGDIPEGYSVSREKKERFSLILESASTNQTSMYLCASSSGRSSYEQYFGPGTRLTVT.

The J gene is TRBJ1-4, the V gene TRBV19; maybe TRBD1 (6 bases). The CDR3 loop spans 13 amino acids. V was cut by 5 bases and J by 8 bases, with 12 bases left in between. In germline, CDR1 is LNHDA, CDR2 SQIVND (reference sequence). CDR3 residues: CASSVQGQEKLFF. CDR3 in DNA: TGTGCCAGTAGTGTGCAGGGGCAAGAAAAACTGTTTTTT.

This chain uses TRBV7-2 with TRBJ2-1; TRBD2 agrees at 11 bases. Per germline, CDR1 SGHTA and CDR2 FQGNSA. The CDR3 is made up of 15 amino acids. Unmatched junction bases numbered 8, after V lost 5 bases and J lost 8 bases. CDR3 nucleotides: TGTGCCAGCAGCCCCACTAGCGGGGGTTTCTATGAGCAGTTCTTC. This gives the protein CASSPTSGGFYEQFF.

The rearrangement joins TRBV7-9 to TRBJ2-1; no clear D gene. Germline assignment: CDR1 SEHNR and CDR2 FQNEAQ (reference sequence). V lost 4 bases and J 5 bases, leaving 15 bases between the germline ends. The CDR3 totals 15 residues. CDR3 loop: CASSSEVRVNNEQFF. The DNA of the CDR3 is TGTGCCAGCAGCTCTGAGGTACGGGTAAACAATGAGCAGTTCTTC.

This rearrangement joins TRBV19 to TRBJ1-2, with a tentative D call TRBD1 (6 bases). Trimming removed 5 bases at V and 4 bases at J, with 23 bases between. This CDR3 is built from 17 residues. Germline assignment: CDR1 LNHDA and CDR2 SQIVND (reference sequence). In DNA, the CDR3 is TGTGCCAGTAGTGCAGAAAACAGGGCCACGGGGAGCTATGGCTACACCTTC. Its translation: CASSAENRATGSYGYTF.

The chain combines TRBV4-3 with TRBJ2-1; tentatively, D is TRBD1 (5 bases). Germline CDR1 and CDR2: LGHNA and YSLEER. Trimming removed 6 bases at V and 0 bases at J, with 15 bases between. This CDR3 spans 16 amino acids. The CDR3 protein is CASRRTAGNSYNEQFF. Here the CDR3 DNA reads TGCGCCAGCAGACGGACGGCAGGGAACTCCTACAATGAGCAGTTCTTC.

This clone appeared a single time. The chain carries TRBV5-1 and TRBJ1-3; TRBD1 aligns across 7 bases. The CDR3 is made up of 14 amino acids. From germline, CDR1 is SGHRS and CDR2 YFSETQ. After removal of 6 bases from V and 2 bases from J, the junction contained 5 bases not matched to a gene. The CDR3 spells CASMEQGPGNTIYF. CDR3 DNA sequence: TGCGCCAGCATGGAACAGGGGCCTGGAAACACCATATATTTT.

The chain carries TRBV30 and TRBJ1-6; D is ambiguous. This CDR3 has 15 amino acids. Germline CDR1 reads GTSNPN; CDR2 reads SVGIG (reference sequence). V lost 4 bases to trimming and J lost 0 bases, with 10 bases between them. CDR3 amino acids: CAWILSGSYNSPLHF. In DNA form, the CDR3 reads TGTGCCTGGATCCTCTCGGGCTCCTATAATTCACCCCTCCACTTT.

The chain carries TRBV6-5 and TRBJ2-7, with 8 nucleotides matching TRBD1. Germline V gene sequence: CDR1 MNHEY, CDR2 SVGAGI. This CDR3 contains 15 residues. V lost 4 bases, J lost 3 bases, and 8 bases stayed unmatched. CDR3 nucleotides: TGTGCCAGCAGTTCTCCCGGGACAGGAGACTACGAGCAGTACTTC. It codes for CASSSPGTGDYEQYF.

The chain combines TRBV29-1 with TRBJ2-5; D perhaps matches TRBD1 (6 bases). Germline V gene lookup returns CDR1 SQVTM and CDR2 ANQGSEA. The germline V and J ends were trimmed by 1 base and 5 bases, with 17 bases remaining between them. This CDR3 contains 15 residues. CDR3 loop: CSVEGRERGWETQYF. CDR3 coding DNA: TGCAGCGTTGAAGGCAGGGAGAGGGGGTGGGAGACCCAGTACTTC. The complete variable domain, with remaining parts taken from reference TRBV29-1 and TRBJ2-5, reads SAVISQKPSRDICQRGTSLTIQCQVDSQVTMMFWYRQQPGQSLTLIATANQGSEATYESGFVIDKFPISRPNLTFSTLTVSNMSPEDSSIYLCSVEGRERGWETQYFGPGTRLLVL.

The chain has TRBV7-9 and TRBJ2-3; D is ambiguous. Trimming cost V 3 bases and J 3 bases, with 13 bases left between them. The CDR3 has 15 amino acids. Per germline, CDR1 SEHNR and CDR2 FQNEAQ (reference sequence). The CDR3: CASSFRDKPTDTQYF. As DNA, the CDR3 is TGTGCCAGCAGCTTCCGAGACAAGCCTACAGATACGCAGTATTTT. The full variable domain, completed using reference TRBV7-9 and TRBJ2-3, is DTGVSQNPRHKITKRGQNVTFRCDPISEHNRLYWYRQTLGQGPEFLTYFQNEAQLEKSRLLSDRFSAERPKGSFSTLEIQRTEQGDSAMYLCASSFRDKPTDTQYFGPGTRLTVL.

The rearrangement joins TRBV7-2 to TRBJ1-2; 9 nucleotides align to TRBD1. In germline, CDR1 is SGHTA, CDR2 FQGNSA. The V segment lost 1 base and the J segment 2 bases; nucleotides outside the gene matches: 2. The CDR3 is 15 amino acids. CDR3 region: CASSLGQGVNYGYTF. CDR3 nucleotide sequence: TGTGCCAGCAGCTTAGGACAGGGGGTGAACTATGGCTACACCTTC.

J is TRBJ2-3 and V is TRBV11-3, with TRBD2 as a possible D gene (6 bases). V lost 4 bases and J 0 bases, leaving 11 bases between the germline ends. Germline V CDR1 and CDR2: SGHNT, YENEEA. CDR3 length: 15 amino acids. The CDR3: CASSSGTHSTDTQYF. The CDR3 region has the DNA TGTGCCAGCAGCTCCGGGACTCATAGCACAGATACGCAGTATTTT.

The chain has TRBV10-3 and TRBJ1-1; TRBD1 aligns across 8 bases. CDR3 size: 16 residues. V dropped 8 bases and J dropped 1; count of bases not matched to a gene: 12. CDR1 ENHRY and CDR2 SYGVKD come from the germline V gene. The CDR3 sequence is CAISAQGANENTEAFF. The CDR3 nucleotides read TGTGCCATCTCCGCCCAGGGGGCGAATGAGAACACTGAAGCTTTCTTT.

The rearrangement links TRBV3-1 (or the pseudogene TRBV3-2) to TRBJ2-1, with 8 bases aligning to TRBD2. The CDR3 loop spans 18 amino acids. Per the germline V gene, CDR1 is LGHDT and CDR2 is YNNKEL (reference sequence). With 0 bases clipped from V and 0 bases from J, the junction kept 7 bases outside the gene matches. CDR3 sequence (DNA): TGTGCCAGCAGCCAAGAAAGCCTTGGGACTAGCTCCTACAATGAGCAGTTCTTC. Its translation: CASSQESLGTSSYNEQFF.

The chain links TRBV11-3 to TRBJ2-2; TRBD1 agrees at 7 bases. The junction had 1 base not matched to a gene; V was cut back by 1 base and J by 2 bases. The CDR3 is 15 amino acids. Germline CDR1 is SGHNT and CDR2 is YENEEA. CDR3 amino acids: CASSLGQGNTGELFF. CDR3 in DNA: TGTGCCAGCAGCTTAGGACAGGGTAACACCGGGGAGCTGTTTTTT. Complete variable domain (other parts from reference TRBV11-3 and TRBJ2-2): EAGVVQSPRYKIIEKKQPVAFWCNPISGHNTLYWYLQNLGQGPELLIRYENEEAVDDSQLPKDRFSAERLKGVDSTLKIQPAELGDSAVYLCASSLGQGNTGELFFGEGSRLTVL.

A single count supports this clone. The CDR3 coding sequence is TGCGCCAGCAGCCAAGCAGCGGGGGGTAGTGGTGAAAAACTGTTTTTT. This gives the protein CASSQAAGGSGEKLFF. This chain links TRBV4-3 with TRBJ1-4, with D perhaps TRBD1 (5 bases). The CDR3 has 16 residues. CDR1 is LGHNA, CDR2 YSLEER, per germline. Trimming took 1 base from V and 7 from J, leaving 16 bases between them.

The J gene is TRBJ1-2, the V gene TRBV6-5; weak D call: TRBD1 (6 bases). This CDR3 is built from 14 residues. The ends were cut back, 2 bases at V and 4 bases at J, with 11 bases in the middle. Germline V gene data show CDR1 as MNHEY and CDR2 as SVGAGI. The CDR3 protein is CASSYKTGLYGYTF. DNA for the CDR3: TGTGCCAGCAGTTACAAGACAGGCCTCTATGGCTACACCTTC.

The DNA of the CDR3 is TGTGCCAGCTCACTCGACAGGGTTGGCCAGCCCCAGCATTTT. Translation: CASSLDRVGQPQHF. V and J are TRBV18 and TRBJ1-5; 7 bases line up with TRBD1. Germline CDR1 reads KGHSH; CDR2 reads LQKENI. CDR3 length: 14 amino acids. The V segment lost 4 bases and the J segment 7 bases; nucleotides outside the gene matches: 7.

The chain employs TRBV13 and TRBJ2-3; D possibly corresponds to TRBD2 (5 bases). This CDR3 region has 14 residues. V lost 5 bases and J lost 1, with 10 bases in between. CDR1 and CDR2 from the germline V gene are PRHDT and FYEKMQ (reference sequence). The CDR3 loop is CASSPTTRTDTQYF. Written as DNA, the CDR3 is TGTGCCAGCAGCCCGACTACTCGCACAGATACGCAGTATTTT.

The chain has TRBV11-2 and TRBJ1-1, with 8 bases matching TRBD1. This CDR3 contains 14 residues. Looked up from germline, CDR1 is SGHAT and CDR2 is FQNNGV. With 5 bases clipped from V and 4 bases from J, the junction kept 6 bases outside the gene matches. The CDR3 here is CASSIQTGGTEAFF. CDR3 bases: TGTGCCAGCAGCATCCAAACAGGGGGCACTGAAGCTTTCTTT.

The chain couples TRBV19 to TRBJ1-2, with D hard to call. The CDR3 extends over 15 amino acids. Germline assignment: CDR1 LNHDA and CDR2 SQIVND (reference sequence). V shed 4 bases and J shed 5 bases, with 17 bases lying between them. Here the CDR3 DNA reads TGTGCCAGTAGTACCCCCGACGGGAGATCTTATGGCTACACCTTC. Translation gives CASSTPDGRSYGYTF.

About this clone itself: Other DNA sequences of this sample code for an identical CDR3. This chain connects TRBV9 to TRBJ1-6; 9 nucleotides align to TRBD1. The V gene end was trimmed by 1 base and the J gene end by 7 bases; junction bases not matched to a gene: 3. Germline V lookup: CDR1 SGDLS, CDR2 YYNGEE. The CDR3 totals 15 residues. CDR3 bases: TGTGCCAGCAGCGTATCGGACAGGGGAAATTCACCCCTCCACTTT. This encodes CASSVSDRGNSPLHF.